Following are 29 T cell receptor beta chains from one sample sequenced in a study of blood T cell repertoires in COVID-19. Data came from immunoSEQ multiplex PCR; TCRdb stores just in-frame clones and leaves some out. Of approximately 390,000 clones in the sample, approximately 87% are singletons; the top ten hold roughly 2%. The sample taken for sequencing was peripheral blood. The receptors originated from an older woman with COVID-19, enrolled during active disease.

The chain joins TRBV29-1 to TRBJ1-1; 7 nucleotides agree with TRBD1. Germline V gene sequence: CDR1 SQVTM, CDR2 ANQGSEA. CDR3 size: 12 residues. Trimming cost V 3 bases and J 5 bases; bases outside gene matches: 3. CDR3 loop: CSVEYRGTEAFF. In DNA, the CDR3 is TGCAGCGTTGAGTACAGGGGTACTGAAGCTTTCTTT. Variable domain in full (rest from reference TRBV29-1 and TRBJ1-1): SAVISQKPSRDICQRGTSLTIQCQVDSQVTMMFWYRQQPGQSLTLIATANQGSEATYESGFVIDKFPISRPNLTFSTLTVSNMSPEDSSIYLCSVEYRGTEAFFGQGTRLTVV.

The chain has TRBV5-6 and TRBJ1-2; D perhaps matches TRBD1 (5 bases). CDR1 is SGHDT, CDR2 YYEEEE, per germline. V was clipped by 7 bases and J by 8 bases, with 24 bases between them. The CDR3 contains 15 residues. The CDR3 sequence is CASRIVGPEFPGYTF. In nucleotides, the CDR3 is TGTGCCAGCCGAATCGTGGGGCCTGAATTTCCAGGCTACACCTTC.

The chain is built from TRBV10-1 and TRBJ2-3; possible D gene TRBD2, 5 bases. Per germline, CDR1 WNHNN and CDR2 SYGVQD (reference sequence). Trimming cost V 4 bases and J 2 bases, with 22 bases left between them. The CDR3 extends over 18 amino acids. In DNA, the CDR3 is TGCGCCAGCAGTGGGACTGGGCGAGTCAGGTTCCCCACAGATACGCAGTATTTT. Translated: CASSGTGRVRFPTDTQYF.

A note on this clone: Germline and junction disagree at one end, which may indicate a read error. The V call is TRBV6-5, the J call TRBJ2-7, with D hard to call. Germline V lookup: CDR1 MNHEY, CDR2 SVGAGI. The CDR3 spans 14 residues. The CDR3, as DNA: TGTGCCAGCAGTTCCCCTTACGGGTCCTTCGAGCAGTACTTC. Translated: CASSSPYGSFEQYF.

The CDR3 reads CASSKTGGAYNEQFF. In DNA form, the CDR3 reads TGTGCCAGTAGTAAGACAGGGGGCGCCTACAATGAGCAGTTCTTC. The gene calls are TRBV19 and TRBJ2-1; 10 positions match TRBD1. Looked up from germline, CDR1 is LNHDA and CDR2 is SQIVND (reference sequence). CDR3 length: 15 residues. J was trimmed by 2 bases and V by 4 bases; bases with no gene match: 2.

The V and J genes are TRBV4-1 and TRBJ1-1; maybe TRBD1 (5 bases). V lost 1 base to trimming and J lost 7 bases, with 16 bases between them. Germline-derived CDR1 and CDR2 are MGHRA and YSYEKL. The CDR3 is made up of 15 amino acids. CDR3 region: CASSQAAAGPNEAFF. CDR3 DNA sequence: TGCGCCAGCAGCCAAGCCGCGGCAGGGCCCAATGAAGCTTTCTTT.

This clone was counted a few times. The J gene is TRBJ2-1, the V gene TRBV10-3, with 12 bases lining up with TRBD1. The CDR3 has 15 residues. Germline CDR1 is ENHRY and CDR2 is SYGVKD. V lost 3 bases to trimming and J lost 10 bases; unmatched junction nucleotides: 7. CDR3 in amino acids: CAISEPGQGAKEQFF. CDR3 nucleotide sequence: TGTGCCATCAGTGAACCGGGACAGGGGGCGAAGGAGCAGTTCTTC.

Remarks on this clone: A much larger clonotype is one base distant, so this may be a read error. V and J are TRBV11-3 and TRBJ2-7, with 10 bases lining up with TRBD1. Germline CDR1 and CDR2: SGHNT and YENEEA. There are 13 residues in the CDR3. Germline trimming cut 5 bases from V and 4 bases from J; bases unmatched to any gene: 2. The CDR3 spells CASSRDRGYEQYF. The CDR3 DNA sequence: TGTGCCAGCAGCCGGGACAGGGGTTACGAGCAGTACTTC.

V usage is TRBV7-9 and J usage is TRBJ1-5, with D unresolved. Trimming took 4 bases from V and 0 from J, leaving 22 bases between them. The CDR3 runs to 19 residues. The germline V gene encodes CDR1 SEHNR and CDR2 FQNEAQ (reference sequence). The CDR3 is CASSSASQTISYSNQPQHF. The DNA for the CDR3 is TGTGCCAGCAGCTCCGCCTCCCAAACTATATCCTATAGCAATCAGCCCCAGCATTTT.

This CDR3 is CASSFGTGGTTGYTF. In nucleotides, the CDR3 is TGTGCCAGCAGCTTCGGGACAGGGGGCACTACTGGCTACACCTTC. This sequence joins TRBV5-5 and TRBJ1-2; 12 nucleotides agree with TRBD1. Germline CDR1 and CDR2: SGHKS and YYEKEE (reference sequence). The CDR3 has 15 residues. Unmatched junction bases numbered 6, after V lost 2 bases and J lost 7 bases.

The chain employs TRBV27 and TRBJ2-7; TRBD1 agrees at 8 bases. The CDR3 is 14 residues long. CDR1 and CDR2 (germline): MNHEY, SMNVEV (reference sequence). The V and J ends lost 5 bases and 3 bases, in that order; junction bases with no gene match: 6. This CDR3 reads CASSPWTGNYEQYF. The CDR3 DNA sequence: TGTGCCAGCAGTCCCTGGACAGGGAACTACGAGCAGTACTTC.

V gene TRBV11-2 combines with J gene TRBJ2-2, with 9 bases identical to TRBD2. V dropped 6 bases and J dropped 2; count of bases not matched to a gene: 4. The CDR3 has 15 residues. CDR1 and CDR2 from the germline V gene are SGHAT and FQNNGV. The CDR3 loop is CASRVAGANTGELFF. For the CDR3, the DNA is TGTGCCAGCAGAGTAGCGGGGGCCAACACCGGGGAGCTGTTTTTT.

The chain has TRBV18 and TRBJ2-7; the D gene is possibly TRBD2 (6 bases). V lost 3 bases, J lost 6 bases, and 21 bases lay in between. Germline CDR1 is KGHSH and CDR2 is LQKENI. The CDR3 spans 16 residues. Here the CDR3 DNA reads TGTGCCAGCTCACCTACTACCGGGCCCGGGGGTAGCGAGCAGTACTTC. It encodes CASSPTTGPGGSEQYF. The full variable domain, rest sourced from reference TRBV18 and TRBJ2-7, is NAGVMQNPRHLVRRRGQEARLRCSPMKGHSHVYWYRQLPEEGLKFMVYLQKENIIDESGMPKERFSAEFPKEGPSILRIQQVVRGDSAAYFCASSPTTGPGGSEQYFGPGTRLTVT.

V and J are TRBV5-4 and TRBJ2-1; 8 positions agree with TRBD1. V shed 4 bases, J shed 7 bases, and the junction held 19 bases outside the gene matches. The CDR3 runs 18 residues. Per germline, CDR1 SGHNT and CDR2 YYREEE (reference sequence). DNA of the CDR3: TGTGCCAGCAGCCCTGGCTATCGGACAGGGAAAATTGTTAATGAGCAGTTCTTC. It yields the protein CASSPGYRTGKIVNEQFF.

The chain uses TRBV6-5 and TRBJ2-7; a possible D gene is TRBD1 (6 bases). V was clipped by 5 bases and J by 3 bases, with 11 bases between them. This CDR3 region has 13 residues. In germline, CDR1 is MNHEY, CDR2 SVGAGI. CDR3 sequence reads: CASSRDTYYEQYF. DNA for the CDR3: TGTGCCAGCAGTCGGGACACCTACTACGAGCAGTACTTC.

The V and J genes are TRBV28 and TRBJ1-2; 8 bases fit TRBD1. Germline V gene lookup returns CDR1 MDHEN and CDR2 SYDVKM. With 4 bases clipped from V and 1 base from J, the junction kept 11 bases outside the gene matches. The CDR3 is 17 residues long. The CDR3 region is CASSSGQGQIFNYGYTF. Here the CDR3 DNA reads TGTGCCAGCAGTTCAGGACAGGGACAAATATTTAACTATGGCTACACCTTC.

V is TRBV2 and J is TRBJ1-5; no definite D call. V shed 8 bases and J shed 4 bases, with 12 bases lying between them. This CDR3 contains 13 residues. Germline V gene sequence: CDR1 SNHLY, CDR2 FYNNEI. The CDR3 spells CASFRGKNQPQHF. CDR3 nucleotide sequence: TGTGCCAGCTTCCGAGGGAAAAATCAGCCCCAGCATTTT.

The gene calls are TRBV9 and TRBJ1-2; TRBD1 matches at 7 bases. The CDR3 sequence is 14 residues long. Germline values: CDR1 SGDLS, CDR2 YYNGEE. V gave up 3 bases and J gave up 2 bases; unmatched junction bases: 4. The chain's CDR3 is CASSATGENYGYTF. For the CDR3, the DNA is TGTGCCAGCAGCGCTACAGGGGAGAACTATGGCTACACCTTC.

V usage is TRBV11-2 and J usage is TRBJ1-1; D unclear. Germline CDR1 reads SGHAT; CDR2 reads FQNNGV. V was trimmed by 4 bases and J by 3 bases, leaving 12 bases between them. The CDR3 has 14 amino acids. The CDR3 DNA sequence: TGTGCCAGCAGCTCTCGGATACAGTACACTGAAGCTTTCTTT. Its translation: CASSSRIQYTEAFF.

CDR3 residues: CASSIEGAPTGGKIYGYTF. In DNA form, the CDR3 reads TGTGCCAGTAGTATAGAGGGCGCACCGACAGGGGGCAAAATCTATGGCTACACCTTC. This chain uses TRBV19 with TRBJ1-2; 10 bases fit TRBD1. The CDR3 extends over 19 amino acids. V gave up 0 bases and J gave up 4 bases; unmatched junction bases: 14. Germline CDR1 reads LNHDA; CDR2 reads SQIVND (reference sequence).

The rearrangement joins TRBV3-1 (or the pseudogene TRBV3-2) to TRBJ1-5; 7 bases line up with TRBD1. Germline CDR1 and CDR2: LGHDT and YNNKEL (reference sequence). The CDR3 is 14 amino acids. After removal of 4 bases from V and 9 bases from J, the junction contained 9 bases not matched to a gene. The CDR3 DNA reads as TGTGCCAGCAGCCCCGGACAGGCTGGTTGGCCCCAGCATTTT. Encoded protein: CASSPGQAGWPQHF.

This clone was recorded once. The chain joins TRBV14 to TRBJ1-6; 8 nucleotides line up with TRBD1. The V gene's germline CDR1 is SGHDN and CDR2 FVKESK. J lost 5 bases, V lost 0 bases, and 3 bases had no gene match. CDR3 length: 16 amino acids. CDR3 amino acids: CASSQDRGQNNSPLHF. The CDR3 region has the DNA TGTGCCAGCAGCCAAGACAGGGGGCAGAATAATTCACCCCTCCACTTT.

The chain uses TRBV6-6 and TRBJ1-5; 8 bases match TRBD1. The V segment lost 4 bases and the J segment 4 bases; nucleotides outside the gene matches: 6. The V gene's germline CDR1 is MNHNY and CDR2 SVGAGI (reference sequence). The CDR3 runs to 15 residues. The chain's CDR3 is CASSSPTGANQPQHF. As DNA, the CDR3 is TGTGCCAGCAGTTCCCCGACAGGGGCAAATCAGCCCCAGCATTTT.

The rearrangement links TRBV7-6 to TRBJ2-1, with 10 bases fitting TRBD2. Per the germline V gene, CDR1 is SGHVS and CDR2 is FNYEAQ. This CDR3 comprises 15 residues. V was clipped by 2 bases and J by 8 bases; unmatched bases: 6. CDR3 loop: CASSLLPAGGDEQFF. CDR3 in DNA: TGTGCCAGCAGCTTACTTCCAGCGGGGGGGGATGAGCAGTTCTTC.

The chain couples TRBV6-5 to TRBJ2-3; 9 positions match TRBD2. Germline CDR1 and CDR2: MNHEY and SVGAGI. With 6 bases clipped from V and 4 bases from J, the junction kept 5 bases outside the gene matches. The CDR3 has 14 amino acids. The CDR3 DNA reads as TGTGCCAGCAGAGACGCGGGGGGGGCAGATACGCAGTATTTT. Its protein product is CASRDAGGADTQYF.

CDR3 in amino acids: CASSLWATGRLSNQPQHF. The CDR3 region has the DNA TGTGCCAGCAGTTTATGGGCGACAGGGAGACTTAGCAATCAGCCCCAGCATTTT. The gene calls are TRBV28 and TRBJ1-5, with 7 bases aligning to TRBD1. This CDR3 has 18 amino acids. V gave up 0 bases and J gave up 0 bases; unmatched junction bases: 8. Germline V gene sequence: CDR1 MDHEN, CDR2 SYDVKM.

The V and J genes are TRBV15 and TRBJ2-1, with TRBD2 matching 10 bases. CDR1 and CDR2 (germline): LNHNV, YYDKDF (reference sequence). The CDR3 spans 16 residues. With V trimmed by 1 base and J by 4 bases, 4 bases remained unmatched. CDR3 nucleotide sequence: TGTGCCACCAGCAGAGGACTAGCGGGTCTTTACAATGAGCAGTTCTTC. Protein: CATSRGLAGLYNEQFF.

The gene calls are TRBV7-2 and TRBJ2-7, with TRBD1 matching 7 bases. CDR3 size: 14 residues. V dropped 3 bases and J dropped 2; count of bases not matched to a gene: 4. Germline lookup yields CDR1 SGHTA and CDR2 FQGNSA. The CDR3 loop is CASSFTTGPYEQYF. CDR3 DNA: TGTGCCAGCAGCTTTACGACAGGGCCCTACGAGCAGTACTTC.

The V gene is TRBV5-1, the J gene TRBJ1-1; TRBD1 aligns across 7 bases. The CDR3 sequence is 14 residues long. V gave up 6 bases and J gave up 4 bases; unmatched junction bases: 9. Germline CDR1 reads SGHRS; CDR2 reads YFSETQ. The CDR3 loop is CASKVTGTGTEAFF. The CDR3 coding sequence is TGCGCCAGCAAGGTGACAGGGACGGGCACTGAAGCTTTCTTT.